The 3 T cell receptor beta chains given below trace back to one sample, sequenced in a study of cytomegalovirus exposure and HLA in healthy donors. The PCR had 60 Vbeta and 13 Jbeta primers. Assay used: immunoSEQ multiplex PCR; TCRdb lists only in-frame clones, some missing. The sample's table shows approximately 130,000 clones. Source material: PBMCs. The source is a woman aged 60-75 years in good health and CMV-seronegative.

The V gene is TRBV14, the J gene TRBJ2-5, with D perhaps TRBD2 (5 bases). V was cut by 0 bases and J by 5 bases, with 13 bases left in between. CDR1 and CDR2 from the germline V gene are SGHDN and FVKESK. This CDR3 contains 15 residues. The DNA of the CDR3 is TGTGCCAGCAGCCAAGATTACGGGGTCGGGGAGACCCAGTACTTC. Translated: CASSQDYGVGETQYF. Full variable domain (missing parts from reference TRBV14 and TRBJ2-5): EAGVTQFPSHSVIEKGQTVTLRCDPISGHDNLYWYRRVMGKEIKFLLHFVKESKQDESGMPNNRFLAERTGGTYSTLKVQPAELEDSGVYFCASSQDYGVGETQYFGPGTRLLVL.

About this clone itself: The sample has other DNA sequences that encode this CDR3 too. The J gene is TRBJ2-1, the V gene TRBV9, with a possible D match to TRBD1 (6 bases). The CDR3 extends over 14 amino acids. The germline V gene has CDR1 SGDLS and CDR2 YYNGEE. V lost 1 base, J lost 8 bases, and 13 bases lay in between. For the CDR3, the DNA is TGTGCCAGCAGCGTACGGACAGTAGGTGATGAGCAGTTCTTC. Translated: CASSVRTVGDEQFF.

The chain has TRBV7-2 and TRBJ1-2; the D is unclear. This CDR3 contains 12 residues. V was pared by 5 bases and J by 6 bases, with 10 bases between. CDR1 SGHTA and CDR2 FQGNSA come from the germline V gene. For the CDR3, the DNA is TGTGCCAGCAGCAAGTACATGGATGGCTACACCTTC. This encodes CASSKYMDGYTF.